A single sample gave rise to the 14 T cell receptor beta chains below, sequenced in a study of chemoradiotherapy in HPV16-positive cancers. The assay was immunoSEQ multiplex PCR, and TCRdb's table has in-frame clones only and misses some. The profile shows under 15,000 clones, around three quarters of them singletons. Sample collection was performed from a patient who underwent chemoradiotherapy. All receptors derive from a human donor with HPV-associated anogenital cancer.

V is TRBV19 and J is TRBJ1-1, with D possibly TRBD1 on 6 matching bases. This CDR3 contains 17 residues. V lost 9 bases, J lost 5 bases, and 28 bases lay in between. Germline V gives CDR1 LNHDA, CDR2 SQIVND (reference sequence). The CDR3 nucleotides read TGTGCCAGCAGCAGACTACACCCAAACAGGGCGCAAACTGAAGCTTTCTTT. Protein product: CASSRLHPNRAQTEAFF.

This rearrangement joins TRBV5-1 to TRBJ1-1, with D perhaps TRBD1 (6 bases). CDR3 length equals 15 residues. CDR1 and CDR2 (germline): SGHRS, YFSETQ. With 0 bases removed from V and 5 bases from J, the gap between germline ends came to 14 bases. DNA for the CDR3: TGCGCCAGCAGCTTGGGGTACACAGGGAGGACTGAAGCTTTCTTT. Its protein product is CASSLGYTGRTEAFF. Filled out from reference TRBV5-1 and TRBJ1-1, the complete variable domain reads KAGVTQTPRYLIKTRGQQVTLSCSPISGHRSVSWYQQTPGQGLQFLFEYFSETQRNKGNFPGRFSGRQFSNSRSEMNVSTLELGDSALYLCASSLGYTGRTEAFFGQGTRLTVV.

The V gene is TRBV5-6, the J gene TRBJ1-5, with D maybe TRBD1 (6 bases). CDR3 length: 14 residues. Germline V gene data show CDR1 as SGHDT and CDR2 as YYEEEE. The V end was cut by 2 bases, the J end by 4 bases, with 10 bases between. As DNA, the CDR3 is TGTGCCAGCAGCTTACAGGGAACTAATCAGCCCCAGCATTTT. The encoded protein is CASSLQGTNQPQHF.

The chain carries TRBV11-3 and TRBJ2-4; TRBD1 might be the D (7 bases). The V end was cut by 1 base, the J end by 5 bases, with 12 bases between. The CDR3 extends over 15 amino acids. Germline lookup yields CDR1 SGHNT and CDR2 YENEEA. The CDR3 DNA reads TGTGCCAGCAGCTTAGGTGGCGGGACAGAAAACATTCAGTACTTC. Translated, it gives CASSLGGGTENIQYF.

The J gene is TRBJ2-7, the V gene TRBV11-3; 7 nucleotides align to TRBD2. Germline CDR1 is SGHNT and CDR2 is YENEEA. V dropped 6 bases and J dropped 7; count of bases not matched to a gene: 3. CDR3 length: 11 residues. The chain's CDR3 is CASSRAGEQYF. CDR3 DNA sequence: TGTGCCAGCAGTCGAGCGGGGGAGCAGTACTTC.

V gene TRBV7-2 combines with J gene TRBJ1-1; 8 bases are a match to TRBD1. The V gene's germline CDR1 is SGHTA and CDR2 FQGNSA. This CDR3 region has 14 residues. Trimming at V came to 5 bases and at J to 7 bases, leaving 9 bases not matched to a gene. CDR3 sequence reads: CASSNGQGWDEAFF. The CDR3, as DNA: TGTGCCAGCAGCAACGGACAGGGCTGGGATGAAGCTTTCTTT.

The CDR3 loop reads CASSSGLAGVNEQFF. The CDR3 DNA reads TGTGCCAGCAGCTCCGGACTAGCGGGGGTCAATGAGCAGTTCTTC. The chain recombines TRBV13 with TRBJ2-1; 13 positions match TRBD2. Germline V gene data show CDR1 as PRHDT and CDR2 as FYEKMQ (reference sequence). With V trimmed by 4 bases and J by 6 bases, 3 bases remained unmatched. This CDR3 has 15 residues.

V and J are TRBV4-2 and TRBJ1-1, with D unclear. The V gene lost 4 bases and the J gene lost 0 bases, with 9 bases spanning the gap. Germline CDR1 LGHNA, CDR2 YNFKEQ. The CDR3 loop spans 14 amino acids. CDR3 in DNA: TGTGCCAGCAGCCCAGGTCAGCTGAACACTGAAGCTTTCTTT. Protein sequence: CASSPGQLNTEAFF.

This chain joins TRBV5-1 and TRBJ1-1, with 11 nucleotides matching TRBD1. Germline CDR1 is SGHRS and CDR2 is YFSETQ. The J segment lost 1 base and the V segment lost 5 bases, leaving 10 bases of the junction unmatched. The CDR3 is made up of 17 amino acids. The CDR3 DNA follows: TGCGCCAGCAGTTTAGGACAGGGGGCTTTTCAGAACACTGAAGCTTTCTTT. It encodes CASSLGQGAFQNTEAFF. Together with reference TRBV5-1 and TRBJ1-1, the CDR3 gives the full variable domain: KAGVTQTPRYLIKTRGQQVTLSCSPISGHRSVSWYQQTPGQGLQFLFEYFSETQRNKGNFPGRFSGRQFSNSRSEMNVSTLELGDSALYLCASSLGQGAFQNTEAFFGQGTRLTVV.

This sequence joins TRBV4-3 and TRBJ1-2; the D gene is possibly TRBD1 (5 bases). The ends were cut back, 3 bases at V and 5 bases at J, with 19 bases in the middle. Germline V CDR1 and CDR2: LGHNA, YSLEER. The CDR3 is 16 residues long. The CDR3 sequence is CASSHGTGTSLYGYTF. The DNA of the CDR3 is TGCGCCAGCAGCCATGGCACAGGAACATCGCTTTATGGCTACACCTTC.

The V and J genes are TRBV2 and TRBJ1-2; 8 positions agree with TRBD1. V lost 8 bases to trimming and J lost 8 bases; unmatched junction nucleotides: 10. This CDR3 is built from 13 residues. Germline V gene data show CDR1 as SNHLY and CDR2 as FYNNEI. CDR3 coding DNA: TGTGCCAGCGGGGGACAGGCGGGGGAAGGCTACACCTTC. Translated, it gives CASGGQAGEGYTF.

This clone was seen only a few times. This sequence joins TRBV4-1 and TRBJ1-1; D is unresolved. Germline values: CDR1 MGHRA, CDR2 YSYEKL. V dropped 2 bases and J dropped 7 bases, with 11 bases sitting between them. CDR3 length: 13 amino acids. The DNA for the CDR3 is TGCGCCAGCAGCCAAAGCCCGGGCAGTGAAGCTTTCTTT. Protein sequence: CASSQSPGSEAFF.

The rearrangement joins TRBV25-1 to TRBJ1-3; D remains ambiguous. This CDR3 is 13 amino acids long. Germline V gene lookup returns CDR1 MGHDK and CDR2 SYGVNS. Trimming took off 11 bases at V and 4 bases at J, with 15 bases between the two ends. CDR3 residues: CASQHRNGNTIYF. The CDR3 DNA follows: TGTGCCTCCCAGCACAGAAACGGAAACACCATATATTTT.

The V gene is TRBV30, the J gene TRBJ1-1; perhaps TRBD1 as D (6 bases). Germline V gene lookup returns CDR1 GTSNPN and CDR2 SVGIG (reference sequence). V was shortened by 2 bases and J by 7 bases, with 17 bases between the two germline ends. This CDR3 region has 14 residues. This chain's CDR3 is CAWSWDIGGGEAFF. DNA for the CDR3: TGTGCCTGGAGTTGGGACATCGGAGGTGGTGAAGCTTTCTTT.